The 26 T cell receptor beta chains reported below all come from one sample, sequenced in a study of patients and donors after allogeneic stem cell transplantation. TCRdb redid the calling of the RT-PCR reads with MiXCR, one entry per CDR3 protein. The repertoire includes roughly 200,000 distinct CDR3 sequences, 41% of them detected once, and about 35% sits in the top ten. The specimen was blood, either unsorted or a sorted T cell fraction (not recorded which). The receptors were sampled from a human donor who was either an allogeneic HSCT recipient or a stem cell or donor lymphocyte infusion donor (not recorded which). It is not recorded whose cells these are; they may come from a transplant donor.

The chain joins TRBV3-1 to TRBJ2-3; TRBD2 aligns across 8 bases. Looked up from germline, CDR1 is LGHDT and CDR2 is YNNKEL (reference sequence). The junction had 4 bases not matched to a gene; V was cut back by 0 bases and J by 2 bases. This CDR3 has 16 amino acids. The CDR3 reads CASSQDRGRYTDTQYF. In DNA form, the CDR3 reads TGTGCCAGCAGCCAAGATCGCGGGAGGTACACAGATACGCAGTATTTT.

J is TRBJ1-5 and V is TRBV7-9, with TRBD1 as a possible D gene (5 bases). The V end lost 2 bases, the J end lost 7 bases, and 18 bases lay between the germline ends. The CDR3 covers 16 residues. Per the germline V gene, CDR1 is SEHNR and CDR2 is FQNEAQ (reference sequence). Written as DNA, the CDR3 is TGTGCCAGCAGCTTAAATGGTTGGCAGGGCGACCAGCCCCAGCATTTT. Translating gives CASSLNGWQGDQPQHF.

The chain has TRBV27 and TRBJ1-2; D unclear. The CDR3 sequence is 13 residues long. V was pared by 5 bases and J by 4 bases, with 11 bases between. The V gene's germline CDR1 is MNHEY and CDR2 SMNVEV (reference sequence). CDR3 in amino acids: CASSAASAYGYTF. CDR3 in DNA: TGTGCCAGCAGTGCGGCCAGCGCCTATGGCTACACCTTC.

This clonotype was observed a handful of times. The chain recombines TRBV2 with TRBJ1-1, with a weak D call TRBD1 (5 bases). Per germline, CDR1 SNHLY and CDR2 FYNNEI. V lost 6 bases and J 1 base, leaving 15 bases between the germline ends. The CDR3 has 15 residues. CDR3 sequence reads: CASRGRGRENTEAFF. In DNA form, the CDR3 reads TGTGCCAGCAGGGGACGCGGACGGGAGAACACTGAAGCTTTCTTT.

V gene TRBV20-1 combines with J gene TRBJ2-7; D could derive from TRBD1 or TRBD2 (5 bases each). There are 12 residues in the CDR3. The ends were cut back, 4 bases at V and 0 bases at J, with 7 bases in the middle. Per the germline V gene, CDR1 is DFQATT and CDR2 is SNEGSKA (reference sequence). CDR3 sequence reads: CSAIGASYEQYF. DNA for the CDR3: TGCAGTGCTATCGGGGCCTCCTACGAGCAGTACTTC.

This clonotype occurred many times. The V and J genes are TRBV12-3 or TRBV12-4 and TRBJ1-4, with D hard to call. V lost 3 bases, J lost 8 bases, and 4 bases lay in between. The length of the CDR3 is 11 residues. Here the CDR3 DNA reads TGTGCCAGCAGTTTCGGGGAAAAACTGTTTTTT. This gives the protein CASSFGEKLFF.

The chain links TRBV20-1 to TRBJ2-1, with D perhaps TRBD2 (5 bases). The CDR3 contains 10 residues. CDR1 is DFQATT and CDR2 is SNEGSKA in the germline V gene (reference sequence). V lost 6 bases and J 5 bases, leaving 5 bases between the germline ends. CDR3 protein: CSAGDNEQFF. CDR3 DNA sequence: TGCAGTGCCGGGGACAATGAGCAGTTCTTC.

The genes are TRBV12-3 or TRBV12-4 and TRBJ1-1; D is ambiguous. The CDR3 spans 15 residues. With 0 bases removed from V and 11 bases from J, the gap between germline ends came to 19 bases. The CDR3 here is CASSLAGPQGETAFF. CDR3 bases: TGTGCCAGCAGTTTAGCTGGGCCACAAGGAGAGACGGCTTTCTTT.

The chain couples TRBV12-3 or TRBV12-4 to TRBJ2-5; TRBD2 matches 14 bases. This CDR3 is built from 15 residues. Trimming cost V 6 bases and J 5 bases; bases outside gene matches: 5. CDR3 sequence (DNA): TGTGCCAGCAGGTGGGGACTAGCGGGAGTGGAGACCCAGTACTTC. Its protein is CASRWGLAGVETQYF.

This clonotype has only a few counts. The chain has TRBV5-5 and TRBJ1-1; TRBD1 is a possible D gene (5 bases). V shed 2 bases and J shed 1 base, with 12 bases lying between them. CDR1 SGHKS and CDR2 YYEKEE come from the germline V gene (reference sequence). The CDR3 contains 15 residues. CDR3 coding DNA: TGTGCCAGCAGCTTCGACTTTCAGGGGAACACTGAAGCTTTCTTT. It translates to CASSFDFQGNTEAFF.

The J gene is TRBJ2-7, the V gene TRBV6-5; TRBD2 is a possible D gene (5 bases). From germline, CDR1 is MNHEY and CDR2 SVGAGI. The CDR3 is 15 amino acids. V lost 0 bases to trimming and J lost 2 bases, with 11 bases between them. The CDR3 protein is CASSYSGSGAYEQYF. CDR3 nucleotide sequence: TGTGCCAGCAGTTACTCGGGGAGCGGAGCCTACGAGCAGTACTTC.

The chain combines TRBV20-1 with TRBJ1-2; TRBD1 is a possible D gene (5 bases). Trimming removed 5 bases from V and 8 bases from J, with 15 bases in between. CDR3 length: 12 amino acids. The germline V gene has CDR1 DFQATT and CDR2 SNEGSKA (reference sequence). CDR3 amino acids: CSAAGLPVGYTF. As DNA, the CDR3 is TGCAGTGCTGCGGGACTTCCAGTCGGCTACACCTTC.

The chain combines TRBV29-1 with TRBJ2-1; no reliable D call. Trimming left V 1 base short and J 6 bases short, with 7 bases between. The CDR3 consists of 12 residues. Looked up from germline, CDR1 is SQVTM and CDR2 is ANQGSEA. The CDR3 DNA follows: TGCAGCGTTGAAGTAGCCGGCAATGAGCAGTTCTTC. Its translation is CSVEVAGNEQFF.

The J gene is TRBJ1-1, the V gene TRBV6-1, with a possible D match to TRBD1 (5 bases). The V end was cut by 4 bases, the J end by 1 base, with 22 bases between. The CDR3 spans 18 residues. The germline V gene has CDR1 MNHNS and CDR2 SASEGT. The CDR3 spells CASSGGLFSPSGNTEAFF. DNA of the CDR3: TGTGCCAGCAGTGGGGGACTTTTCAGCCCGTCTGGGAACACTGAAGCTTTCTTT.

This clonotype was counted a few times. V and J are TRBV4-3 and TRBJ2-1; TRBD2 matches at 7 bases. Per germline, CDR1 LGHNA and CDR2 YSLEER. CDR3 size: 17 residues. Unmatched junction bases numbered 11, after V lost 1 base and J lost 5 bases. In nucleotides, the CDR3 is TGCGCCAGCAGCCAAGGGTCACTAGCGAACTCTAACAATGAGCAGTTCTTC. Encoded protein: CASSQGSLANSNNEQFF.

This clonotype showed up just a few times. CDR3 nucleotide sequence: TGTGCCATCAGTGAGCTACTAGCGGGAGGTCTTAATGAGCAGTTCTTC. This encodes CAISELLAGGLNEQFF. V usage is TRBV10-3 and J usage is TRBJ2-1; TRBD2 agrees at 12 bases. V shed 2 bases, J shed 7 bases, and the junction held 6 bases outside the gene matches. The CDR3 length is 16 residues. In germline, CDR1 is ENHRY, CDR2 SYGVKD.

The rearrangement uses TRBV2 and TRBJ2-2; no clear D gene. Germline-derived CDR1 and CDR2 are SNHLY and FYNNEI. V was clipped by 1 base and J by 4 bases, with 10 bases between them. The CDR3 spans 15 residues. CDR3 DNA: TGTGCCAGCAGTGAAGTCAACAGCTTCACCGGGGAGCTGTTTTTT. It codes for CASSEVNSFTGELFF.

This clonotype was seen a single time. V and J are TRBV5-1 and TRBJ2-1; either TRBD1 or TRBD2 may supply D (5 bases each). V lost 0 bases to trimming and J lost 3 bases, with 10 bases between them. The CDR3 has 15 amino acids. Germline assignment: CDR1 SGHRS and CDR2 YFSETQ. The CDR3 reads CASSLGDPHYNEQFF. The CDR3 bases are TGCGCCAGCAGCTTGGGGGACCCCCACTACAATGAGCAGTTCTTC.

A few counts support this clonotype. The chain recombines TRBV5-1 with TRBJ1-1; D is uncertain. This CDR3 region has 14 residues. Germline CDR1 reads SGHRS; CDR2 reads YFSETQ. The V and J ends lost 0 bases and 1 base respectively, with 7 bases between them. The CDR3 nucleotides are TGCGCCAGCAGCTTGGACAGAACGAACACTGAAGCTTTCTTT. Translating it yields CASSLDRTNTEAFF.

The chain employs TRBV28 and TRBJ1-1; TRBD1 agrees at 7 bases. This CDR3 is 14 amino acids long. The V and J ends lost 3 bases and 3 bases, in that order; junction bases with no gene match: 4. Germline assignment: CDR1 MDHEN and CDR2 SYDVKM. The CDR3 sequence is CASSLLGGDTEAFF. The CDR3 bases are TGTGCCAGCAGTTTGTTAGGGGGCGACACTGAAGCTTTCTTT.

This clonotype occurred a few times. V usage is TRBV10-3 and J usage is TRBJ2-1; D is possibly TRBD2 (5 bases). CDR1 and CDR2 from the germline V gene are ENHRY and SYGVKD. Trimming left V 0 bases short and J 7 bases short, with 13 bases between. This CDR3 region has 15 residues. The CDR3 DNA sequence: TGTGCCATCAGTGAGTCGCCAGCTGGCGGGAATGAGCAGTTCTTC. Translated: CAISESPAGGNEQFF.

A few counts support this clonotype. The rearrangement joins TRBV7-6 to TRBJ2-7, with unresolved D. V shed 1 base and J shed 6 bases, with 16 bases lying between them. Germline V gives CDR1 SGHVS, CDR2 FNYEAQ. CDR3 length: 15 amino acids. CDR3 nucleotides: TGTGCCAGCAGCTTAGTCGGCGGAAGGACGGTCGAGCAGTACTTC. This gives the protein CASSLVGGRTVEQYF.

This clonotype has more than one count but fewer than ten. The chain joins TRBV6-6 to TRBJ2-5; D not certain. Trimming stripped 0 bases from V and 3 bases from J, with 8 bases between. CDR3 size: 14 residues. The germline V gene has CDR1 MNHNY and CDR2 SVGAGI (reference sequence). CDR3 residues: CASSYSGREETQYF. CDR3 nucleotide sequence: TGTGCCAGCAGTTACTCGGGTAGGGAAGAGACCCAGTACTTC.

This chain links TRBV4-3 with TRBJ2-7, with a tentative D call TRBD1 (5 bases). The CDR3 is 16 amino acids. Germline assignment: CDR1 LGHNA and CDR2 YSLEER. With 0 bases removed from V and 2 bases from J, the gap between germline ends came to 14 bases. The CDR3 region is CASSQDLGREAYEQYF. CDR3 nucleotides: TGCGCCAGCAGCCAAGATTTAGGCAGGGAAGCCTACGAGCAGTACTTC.

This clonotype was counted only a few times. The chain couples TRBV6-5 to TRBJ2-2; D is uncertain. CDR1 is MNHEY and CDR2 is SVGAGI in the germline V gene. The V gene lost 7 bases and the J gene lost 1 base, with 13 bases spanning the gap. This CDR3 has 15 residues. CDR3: CASTGGGGNTGELFF. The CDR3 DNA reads TGTGCCAGCACCGGCGGCGGCGGGAACACCGGGGAGCTGTTTTTT.

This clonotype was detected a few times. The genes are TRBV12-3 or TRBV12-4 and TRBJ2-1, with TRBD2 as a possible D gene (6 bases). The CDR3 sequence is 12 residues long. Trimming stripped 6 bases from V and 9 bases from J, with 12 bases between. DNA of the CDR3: TGTGCCAGCAGCTTAACGGGAGCTGAGCAGTTCTTC. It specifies CASSLTGAEQFF.